A selection of T cell receptor beta chains follows, all from one sample in a study of T-cell memory formation after mild COVID-19. TCRdb used MiXCR to reprocess the 5' RACE reads, holding one entry per CDR3 protein. The data hold around 370,000 distinct CDR3 sequences, with around 20% observed a single time. Sequencing used PBMCs or a T cell subset sorted from them (not recorded which). Receptors originate from an adult woman who had mild COVID-19 (a few samples of this study predate the infection). Cell type and time point are not known. CDR3s include the opening cysteine and the closing phenylalanine or tryptophan. The D gene is left open where the match is weak. Clone size, where shown, is once, few, many, or a class for clones that have expanded.

clone size,J gene,V gene,D gene,CDR3 protein,CDR3 DNA
few,TRBJ2-3,TRBV7-9,.,CASSSFLSGASTDTQYF,TGTGCCAGCAGCTCCTTCCTCTCAGGTGCTAGCACAGATACGCAGTATTTT
few,TRBJ2-7,TRBV23-1,TRBD2,CASSHPGGLAFSCEQYF,TGCGCCAGCAGTCACCCGGGGGGACTAGCATTTTCATGCGAGCAGTACTTC
.,TRBJ1-4,TRBV5-1,TRBD1,CASSLNRGATNEKLFF,TGCGCCAGCAGCTTGAACAGGGGAGCAACTAATGAAAAACTGTTTTTT
.,TRBJ1-5,TRBV15,.,CATSRERGIGNQPQHF,TGTGCCACCAGCAGAGAGAGAGGAATCGGCAATCAGCCCCAGCATTTT
few,TRBJ2-4,TRBV12-3/TRBV12-4,.,CASSSLAKNIQYF,TGTGCCAGCAGTTCTCTAGCCAAAAACATTCAGTACTTC
.,TRBJ1-1,TRBV20-1,.,CSARDLMATEAFF,TGCAGTGCTAGAGATCTCATGGCCACTGAAGCTTTCTTT
few,TRBJ2-5,TRBV29-1,.,CSSRPPGRETQYF,TGCAGCTCCCGACCGCCTGGGAGAGAGACCCAGTACTTC
few,TRBJ2-2,TRBV7-2,TRBD2,CASSLARGGVTGELFF,TGTGCCAGCAGCTTAGCAAGGGGAGGGGTCACCGGGGAGCTGTTTTTT
.,TRBJ2-2,TRBV7-2,.,CASSLYRSQNTGELFF,TGTGCCAGCAGCTTATACAGGAGTCAGAACACCGGGGAGCTGTTTTTT
few,TRBJ2-1,TRBV4-1,TRBD2,CASSQRAGGPYNEQFF,TGCGCCAGCAGCCAGCGAGCGGGGGGGCCCTACAATGAGCAGTTCTTC
many,TRBJ2-3,TRBV6-5,.,CASSYSGVGTDTQYF,TGTGCCAGCAGTTACTCGGGCGTGGGGACAGATACGCAGTATTTT
few,TRBJ1-1,TRBV11-2,.,CASSPWEGTEAFF,TGTGCCAGCAGCCCCTGGGAGGGCACTGAAGCTTTCTTT
few,TRBJ2-3,TRBV30,TRBD2,CAWAGTSADTQYF,TGTGCCTGGGCCGGGACTAGCGCAGATACGCAGTATTTT
few,TRBJ1-1,TRBV12-3/TRBV12-4,TRBD1,CASSPRTGMTEAFF,TGTGCCAGCAGTCCCAGGACAGGGATGACTGAAGCTTTCTTT
few,TRBJ2-1,TRBV29-1,TRBD2,CSVGSGAYNEQFF,TGCAGCGTTGGTAGCGGGGCCTACAATGAGCAGTTCTTC
.,TRBJ2-7,TRBV29-1,TRBD1,CSAFDREWEQYF,TGCAGCGCCTTCGACAGGGAATGGGAGCAGTACTTC
few,TRBJ1-6,TRBV5-1,.,CASSSRVAGSESPLHF,TGCGCCAGCAGCTCCAGAGTTGCAGGGTCTGAATCACCCCTCCACTTT
.,TRBJ1-6,TRBV20-1,.,CSASDHRDILHF,TGCAGTGCTAGCGATCACCGGGACATCCTCCACTTT
.,TRBJ1-1,TRBV6-1,.,CASRGDHNMNTEAFF,TGTGCCAGCAGGGGGGACCACAACATGAACACTGAAGCTTTCTTT
.,TRBJ2-1,TRBV5-1,.,CASSVRPDSYNEQFF,TGCGCCAGCAGCGTGAGACCCGACTCCTACAATGAGCAGTTCTTC
.,TRBJ2-2,TRBV30,TRBD1,CAWSVPGTDTGELFF,TGTGCCTGGAGTGTTCCGGGGACAGACACCGGGGAGCTGTTTTTT
once,TRBJ1-6,TRBV20-1,.,CSARGQGGSPLHF,TGCAGTGCTAGAGGGCAGGGTGGATCACCCCTCCACTTT
few,TRBJ2-3,TRBV6-1,TRBD1,CASSEQGARTDTQYF,TGTGCCAGCAGTGAACAGGGGGCGAGGACAGATACGCAGTATTTT
few,TRBJ2-7,TRBV5-1,TRBD2,CASSLGGGSLEQYF,TGCGCCAGCAGCTTGGGCGGGGGGTCCCTCGAGCAGTACTTC
many,TRBJ2-3,TRBV9,TRBD2,CASSVSSGARTDTQYF,TGTGCCAGCAGCGTTTCTAGCGGAGCCCGCACAGATACGCAGTATTTT
.,TRBJ1-1,TRBV7-9,.,CASSPTVVMNTEAFF,TGTGCCAGCAGCCCGACGGTGGTAATGAACACTGAAGCTTTCTTT
.,TRBJ1-5,TRBV28,.,CASSLLSRDNQPQHF,TGTGCCAGCAGTTTATTGTCCAGGGACAATCAGCCCCAGCATTTT
few,TRBJ2-5,TRBV12-3/TRBV12-4,.,CASSPVGDQETQYF,TGTGCCAGCAGTCCCGTGGGGGACCAAGAGACCCAGTACTTC
few,TRBJ2-7,TRBV18,.,CASSNNGDTTYF,TGTGCCAGCTCAAATAACGGGGACACCACGTACTTC
.,TRBJ2-7,TRBV12-3/TRBV12-4,TRBD2,CASSPKTSGGNYEQYF,TGTGCCAGCAGTCCGAAAACTAGCGGGGGTAACTACGAGCAGTACTTC
few,TRBJ2-1,TRBV6-1,TRBD1,CASSEGLGQGGSDEQFF,TGTGCCAGCAGTGAAGGTCTCGGACAGGGAGGCAGCGATGAGCAGTTCTTC
.,TRBJ1-2,TRBV7-8,TRBD1,CASSSRDSANYGYTF,TGTGCCAGCAGCTCCCGGGACAGCGCTAACTATGGCTACACCTTC
few,TRBJ2-6,TRBV24-1,.,CATSEYGGSSGANVLTF,TGTGCCACCAGTGAATATGGGGGGAGCTCTGGGGCCAACGTCCTGACTTTC
many,TRBJ1-6,TRBV18,.,CASSPRAEGNSPLHF,TGTGCCAGCTCACCTCGCGCAGAGGGAAATTCACCCCTCCACTTT
.,TRBJ1-3,TRBV20-1,.,CSARRQQLGNTIYF,TGCAGTGCTAGACGACAGCAGCTTGGAAACACCATATATTTT
.,TRBJ2-5,TRBV7-6,TRBD1,CASIPDRGSRETQYF,TGTGCCAGCATCCCGGACAGGGGGTCGCGAGAGACCCAGTACTTC
few,TRBJ2-3,TRBV29-1,.,CSVEDPKDQDTQYF,TGCAGCGTTGAAGATCCAAAGGACCAAGATACGCAGTATTTT
few,TRBJ1-6,TRBV6-5,.,CASSPRESSYNSPLHF,TGTGCCAGCAGCCCTCGTGAAAGCTCCTATAATTCACCCCTCCACTTT
.,TRBJ2-6,TRBV29-1,.,CSVEGGHGANVLTF,TGCAGCGTTGAGGGGGGGCATGGGGCCAACGTCCTGACTTTC
.,TRBJ2-1,TRBV4-1,TRBD2,CASSLAAGGDEQFF,TGCGCCAGCAGCCTAGCAGCGGGGGGGGATGAGCAGTTCTTC